This T cell receptor beta chain was found in a study of blood T cell repertoires in COVID-19. The overall study: In each case, the material was cDNA or gDNA derived from T cells, B-cell-depleted T cells, or PBMCs.

V trimming: 2 bases; J trimming: 4 bases; junction bases outside the gene matches: 9. CDR3 length: 17 residues. CDR1 is LNHNV, CDR2 YYDKDF, per germline (reference sequence). In the original processing: Estimated nucleated cell counts came from reference gene primer amplification. Sequencing was performed with immunoSEQ multiplex PCR; in TCRdb, only in-frame clones are kept and a portion is missing. The DNA was the basis for D and trimming; V, J and clone size are from that table. The table shows some 250,000 clones, with 70% to 90% occurring only once. Input material: peripheral blood. The chain uses TRBV15 and TRBJ1-1; 11 nucleotides agree with TRBD1. This TCR was sampled from a woman in her 70s with active or convalescent COVID-19. The CDR3 protein is CATSRTDRGREGTEAFF. The CDR3, as DNA: TGTGCCACCAGCAGAACGGACAGGGGGCGGGAGGGCACTGAAGCTTTCTTT.